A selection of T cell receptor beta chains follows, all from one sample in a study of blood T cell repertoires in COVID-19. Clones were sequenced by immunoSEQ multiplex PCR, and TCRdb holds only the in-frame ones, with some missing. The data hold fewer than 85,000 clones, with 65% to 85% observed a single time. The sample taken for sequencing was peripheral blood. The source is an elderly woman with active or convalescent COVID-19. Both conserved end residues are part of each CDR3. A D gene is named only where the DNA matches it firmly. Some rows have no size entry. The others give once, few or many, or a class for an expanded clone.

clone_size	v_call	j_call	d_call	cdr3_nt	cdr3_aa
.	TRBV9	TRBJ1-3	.	TGTGCCAGCAGCGGACAGACAGGCTCTGGAAACACCATATATTTT	CASSGQTGSGNTIYF
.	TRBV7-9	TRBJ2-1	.	TGTGCCAGCAGCCACCAGGACTACTCCCCTAGCTTCTTC	CASSHQDYSPSFF
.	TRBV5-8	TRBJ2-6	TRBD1	TGTGCCAGCAGCCCGGGACAGGTTTCCTCTGGGGCCAACGTCCTGACTTTC	CASSPGQVSSGANVLTF
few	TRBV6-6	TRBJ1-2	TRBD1	TGTGCCAGCAGTCCTCAGGGACAGAGCCTATATGGCTACACCTTC	CASSPQGQSLYGYTF
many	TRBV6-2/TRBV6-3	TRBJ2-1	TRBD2	TGTGCCAGCAGCCTTAGCGGGACGGGGTACAATGAGCAGTTCTTC	CASSLSGTGYNEQFF
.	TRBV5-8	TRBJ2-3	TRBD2	TGTGCCAGCAGCCGAGGACTAGCGGGGTGGGCAGATACGCAGTATTTT	CASSRGLAGWADTQYF
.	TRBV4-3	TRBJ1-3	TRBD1	TGCGCCAGCAGCCATCTCCGACAGGGTGGAGAATCTGGAAACACCATATATTTT	CASSHLRQGGESGNTIYF
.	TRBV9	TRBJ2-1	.	TGTGCCAGCAGCCCCAATGACAGACGCTCCTACAATGAGCAGTTCTTC	CASSPNDRRSYNEQFF
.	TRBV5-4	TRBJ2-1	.	TGTGCCAGCAGCTTGTGGACTGGTCCCTACAATGAGCAGTTCTTC	CASSLWTGPYNEQFF
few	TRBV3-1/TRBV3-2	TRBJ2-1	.	TGTGCCAGCAGCCAAAGGCGTGCGGGGGCCATGGATGAGCAGTTCTTC	CASSQRRAGAMDEQFF
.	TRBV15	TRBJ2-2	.	TGTGCCACCAGCAGAGGAACTAGCCAGAACACCGGGGAGCTGTTTTTT	CATSRGTSQNTGELFF
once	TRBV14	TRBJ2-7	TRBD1	TGTGCCAGCAGCCAAGCCCCGGGACAGGGAACCTACGAGCAGTACTTC	CASSQAPGQGTYEQYF
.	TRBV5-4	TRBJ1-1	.	TGTGCCAGCAGCTTGGCGGGGATGAACACTGAAGCTTTCTTT	CASSLAGMNTEAFF
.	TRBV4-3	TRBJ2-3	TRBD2	TGCGCCAGCAGCCAAGACTTAGGACTAGCGGGGTGGGGCACAGATACGCAGTATTTT	CASSQDLGLAGWGTDTQYF
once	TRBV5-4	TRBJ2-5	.	TGTGCCAGCAGCCCCGGACAGCTCCAAGAGACCCAGTACTTC	CASSPGQLQETQYF
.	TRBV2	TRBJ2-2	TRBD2	TGTGCCACCCCCCGGGCCGGGGGGGGCGCCGACACCGGGGAGCTGTTTTTT	CATPRAGGGADTGELFF
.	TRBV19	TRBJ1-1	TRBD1	TGTGCCAGTAGCCCCGGAGGGGACAGGGGCCGTGAAGCTTTCTTT	CASSPGGDRGREAFF
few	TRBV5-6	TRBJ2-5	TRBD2	TGTGCCAGCAGCTCTCAGCGGGGAGGGAAGACCCAGTACTTC	CASSSQRGGKTQYF
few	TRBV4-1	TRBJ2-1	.	TGCGCCAGCAGTCAACAGGCCATTGCCGTGGGTGAGCAGTTCTTC	CASSQQAIAVGEQFF
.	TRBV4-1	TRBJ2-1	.	TGCGCCAGCAGCCAAGGGGACATGACCTACAATGAGCAGTTCTTC	CASSQGDMTYNEQFF
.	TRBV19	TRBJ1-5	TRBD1	TGTGCCAGCCAAGGGACAGGCAATCAGCCCCAGCATTTT	CASQGTGNQPQHF
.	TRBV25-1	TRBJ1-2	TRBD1	TGTGCCAGCACGAGACAGGGGCTCTATGGCTACACCTTC	CASTRQGLYGYTF
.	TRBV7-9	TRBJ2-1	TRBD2	TGTGCCAGCAGCCCGCGGGAGGGAAGGTACAATGAGCAGTTCTTC	CASSPREGRYNEQFF
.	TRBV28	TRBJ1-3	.	TGTGCCAGCAGCTCGAGGATTGCTGGAAACACCATATATTTT	CASSSRIAGNTIYF
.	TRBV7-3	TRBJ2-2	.	TGTGCCAGCAGCTTCTCGAACACCGGGGAGCTGTTTTTT	CASSFSNTGELFF
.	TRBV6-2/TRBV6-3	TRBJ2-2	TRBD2	TGTGCCAGCAGTTACTGGGTAGCGGGAGATCGGTTGGACACCGGGGAGCTGTTTTTT	CASSYWVAGDRLDTGELFF
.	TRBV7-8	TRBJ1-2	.	TGTGCCAGCAGCTTATCAATCAATTCCAACTATGGCTACACCTTC	CASSLSINSNYGYTF
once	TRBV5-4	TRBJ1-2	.	TGTGCCAGCAGCCGCAAGGCTTTCCGGGCTAACTATGGCTACACCTTC	CASSRKAFRANYGYTF
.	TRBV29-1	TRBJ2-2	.	TGCAGCGTTCGAACCTCACCGGCGGGCACCGGGGAGCTGTTTTTT	CSVRTSPAGTGELFF
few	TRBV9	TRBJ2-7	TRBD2	TGTGCCAGCAGCGTAGGACTAGCGGGAGGGGGGGACTACGAGCAGTACTTC	CASSVGLAGGGDYEQYF
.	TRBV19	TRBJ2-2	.	TGTGCCAGTAGTACCACAGGGATTCCCGGGGAGCTGTTTTTT	CASSTTGIPGELFF
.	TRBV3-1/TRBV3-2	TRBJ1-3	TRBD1	TGTGCCAGCAGCCAAGAGGGGACAGGAGGAAACACCATATATTTT	CASSQEGTGGNTIYF
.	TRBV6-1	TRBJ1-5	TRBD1	TGTGCCAGCAGTGAGGACAGGGTAAGATATCAGCCCCAGCATTTT	CASSEDRVRYQPQHF
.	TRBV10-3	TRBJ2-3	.	TGTGCCATCAGTGAGTCAGAGGCAGGGTGGTCGGGAGATACGCAGTATTTT	CAISESEAGWSGDTQYF
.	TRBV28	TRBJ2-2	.	TGTGCCAGCAGTTTAGGTGGGGGCAGGTCCGGGGAGCTGTTTTTT	CASSLGGGRSGELFF
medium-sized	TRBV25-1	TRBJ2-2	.	TGTGCCAGCAGCAAGCTCTCGGCCGGGGAGCTGTTTTTT	CASSKLSAGELFF
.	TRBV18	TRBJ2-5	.	TGTGCCAGCTCAAGGACGGAAAAGAATTTGGGAGACTTC	CASSRTEKNLGDF
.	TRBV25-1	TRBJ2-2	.	TGTGCCAGTTGGGGAGGCGGGGAGCTGTTTTTT	CASWGGGELFF
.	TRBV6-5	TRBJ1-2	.	TGTGCCAGCAGTTACTATGAGGGTAATGGCTACACCTTC	CASSYYEGNGYTF
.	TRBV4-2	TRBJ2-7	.	TGTGCCAGCAGCCAAGCTGGGGGCCCGTACGAGCAGTACTTC	CASSQAGGPYEQYF
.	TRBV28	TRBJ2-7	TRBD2	TGTGCCAGCAGTTTATGGGTGGGACTAGCGGGGACCTACGAGCAGTACTTC	CASSLWVGLAGTYEQYF
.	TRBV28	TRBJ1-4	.	TGTGCCAGCAGCCCACAGGACCAAAATGAAAAACTGTTTTTT	CASSPQDQNEKLFF
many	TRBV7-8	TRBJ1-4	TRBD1	TGTGCCAGCAGCAATAACAGGGGGCTTAATGAAAAACTGTTTTTT	CASSNNRGLNEKLFF
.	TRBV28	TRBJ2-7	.	TGTGCCAGCAGTTTAGCTCAGGGGCGAATCTACGAGCAGTACTTC	CASSLAQGRIYEQYF
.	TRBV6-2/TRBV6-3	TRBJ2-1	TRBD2	TGTGCCAGCAGTTATGGGACTAGCGGGACCAATGAGCAGTTCTTC	CASSYGTSGTNEQFF
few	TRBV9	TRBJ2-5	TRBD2	TGTGCCAGCAGCGCCCTGGGACTAGCGGGAGCGGGGGAGACCCAGTACTTC	CASSALGLAGAGETQYF
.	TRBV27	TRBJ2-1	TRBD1	TGTGCCAGCAGTTTATGGGTCCCGTGGACAGGGAGGAATGAGCAGTTCTTC	CASSLWVPWTGRNEQFF
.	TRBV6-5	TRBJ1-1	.	TGTGCCAGCAGACCGGGATTGAACACTGAAGCTTTCTTT	CASRPGLNTEAFF
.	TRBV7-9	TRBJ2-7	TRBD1	TGTGCCAGCAGTTCCCGGGACAGGGGACACTACGAGCAGTACTTC	CASSSRDRGHYEQYF
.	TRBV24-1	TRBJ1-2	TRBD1	TGTGCCACCCGCGACAGGGTATTGGGCGGCTACACCTTC	CATRDRVLGGYTF
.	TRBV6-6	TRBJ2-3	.	TGTGCCAGCAGATCCTCAGAGAGGCGCACAGATACGCAGTATTTT	CASRSSERRTDTQYF
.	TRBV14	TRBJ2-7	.	TGTGCCAGCAGCCAACCGGGACTGAAGTTTGTGGGTTTGTACTTC	CASSQPGLKFVGLYF
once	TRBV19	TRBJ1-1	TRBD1	TGTGCCAGTAGTACCGGGACAGGGGGCACTGAAGCTTTCTTT	CASSTGTGGTEAFF
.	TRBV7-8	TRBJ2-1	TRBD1	TGTGCCAGCAGCTTAGCGACAGGGGTGCAATGGGAGCAGTTCTTC	CASSLATGVQWEQFF
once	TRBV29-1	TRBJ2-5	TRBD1	TGCAGCGTTGAAGGACAGGGGAGAGAGACCCAGTACTTC	CSVEGQGRETQYF